This T cell receptor beta chain is drawn from a study of shared clonotypes between healthy human individuals. Study-wide background: CD4 naive cells filled three plates per donor, CD4 memory three, CD8 naive two and CD8 memory one.

Study conclusions and caveats: The researchers took only blood, and tissue repertoires probably look different.

CDR1 is KGHSH and CDR2 is LQKENI in the germline V gene. This CDR3 is 16 amino acids long. V lost 2 bases, J lost 5 bases, and 18 bases lay in between. The investigators split CD4+ cells into a CD45RA+ naive subset and a CD45RA-negative memory subset. Concerning this clone itself: Its antigen remains unknown.

Sorted-subset replicate PCR reactions were performed with approximately 180 ng DNA, corresponding to 30,000 or so T cell genomes. Profiled with immunoSEQ multiplex PCR; TCRdb holds only in-frame clones, not every one. This sample has approximately 1,000,000 clones, with 78% found just once. V usage is TRBV18 and J usage is TRBJ2-5; D gene ambiguous. Specimen: memory CD4+ T cells from PBMCs. Regarding subset: CD45RA-negative fraction. The clonotype originates from a man in his late teens or twenties in good health. Some clones in this sample may be carry-over from other donors' samples. The CDR3 is CASSPSGSPFGETQYF. Here the CDR3 DNA reads TGTGCCAGCTCACCATCAGGCTCCCCGTTCGGGGAGACCCAGTACTTC. Variable domain in full (rest from reference TRBV18 and TRBJ2-5): NAGVMQNPRHLVRRRGQEARLRCSPMKGHSHVYWYRQLPEEGLKFMVYLQKENIIDESGMPKERFSAEFPKEGPSILRIQQVVRGDSAAYFCASSPSGSPFGETQYFGPGTRLLVL.